These 28 T cell receptor beta chains were all obtained from the same sample, sequenced in a study of blood T cell repertoires in COVID-19. Assay used: immunoSEQ multiplex PCR; TCRdb lists only in-frame clones, some missing. The sample has about 140,000 clones; around three quarters are singletons. The sequenced material came from peripheral blood. The receptor set was obtained from a man aged 55 to 70 with acute or convalescent COVID-19.

V usage is TRBV3-1 (or the pseudogene TRBV3-2) and J usage is TRBJ1-5, with a possible D match to TRBD1 (5 bases). From germline, CDR1 is LGHDT and CDR2 YNNKEL (reference sequence). Trimming removed 1 base at V and 4 bases at J, with 11 bases between. The CDR3 length is 15 residues. The CDR3 nucleotides read TGTGCCAGCAGCCAAGGCCAGGGAAATAATCAGCCCCAGCATTTT. Translated: CASSQGQGNNQPQHF.

This sequence joins TRBV27 and TRBJ2-2; possibly TRBD2 for D (6 bases). V was pared by 10 bases and J by 7 bases, with 22 bases between. The CDR3 is 15 residues long. CDR1 is MNHEY, CDR2 SMNVEV, per germline (reference sequence). Written as DNA, the CDR3 is TGTGCCACCGCTGACAGAAAGCCGGGAGTCGGGGAGCTGTTTTTT. Its translation: CATADRKPGVGELFF.

The genes are TRBV19 and TRBJ2-2, with 7 bases fitting TRBD2. The trim removed 3 bases at V and 6 bases at J, leaving 7 bases unmatched. CDR1 is LNHDA, CDR2 SQIVND, per germline (reference sequence). The CDR3 has 15 amino acids. The CDR3 nucleotides are TGTGCCAGTAGTATTTGGCGGGAGATATCCGGGGAGCTGTTTTTT. Encoded protein: CASSIWREISGELFF. The full variable domain, rest sourced from reference TRBV19 and TRBJ2-2, is DGGITQSPKYLFRKEGQNVTLSCEQNLNHDAMYWYRQDPGQGLRLIYYSQIVNDFQKGDIAEGYSVSREKKESFPLTVTSAQKNPTAFYLCASSIWREISGELFFGEGSRLTVL.

The gene calls are TRBV5-5 and TRBJ2-5; D is uncertain. Trimming took off 4 bases at V and 5 bases at J, with 15 bases between the two ends. From germline, CDR1 is SGHKS and CDR2 YYEKEE (reference sequence). CDR3 length: 14 residues. The chain's CDR3 is CASSARAAPETQYF. The CDR3 bases are TGTGCCAGCAGCGCGAGAGCAGCGCCCGAGACCCAGTACTTC.

This clone has only a few counts. The genes are TRBV4-1 and TRBJ1-2; D gene uncertain. Per germline, CDR1 MGHRA and CDR2 YSYEKL. This CDR3 spans 14 amino acids. Trimming removed 1 base at V and 6 bases at J, with 12 bases between. CDR3 sequence reads: CASSQVPGMDGYTF. CDR3 coding DNA: TGCGCCAGCAGCCAAGTACCGGGTATGGATGGCTACACCTTC.

The rearrangement links TRBV10-3 to TRBJ2-5; D gene uncertain. The CDR3 covers 15 residues. The V end lost 6 bases, the J end lost 1 base, and 15 bases lay between the germline ends. CDR1 ENHRY and CDR2 SYGVKD come from the germline V gene. The CDR3 here is CAIRPFGASQETQYF. In nucleotides, the CDR3 is TGTGCCATCAGGCCCTTCGGAGCGAGCCAAGAGACCCAGTACTTC.

The V call is TRBV7-2, the J call TRBJ2-1; no reliable D call. CDR3 length: 14 amino acids. The V end lost 0 bases, the J end lost 0 bases, and 3 bases lay between the germline ends. Germline V gives CDR1 SGHTA, CDR2 FQGNSA. CDR3 loop: CASSLASSYNEQFF. The CDR3 region has the DNA TGTGCCAGCAGCTTAGCCAGCTCCTACAATGAGCAGTTCTTC.

The chain combines TRBV28 with TRBJ1-1, with 8 bases that match TRBD1. The CDR3 totals 16 residues. Looked up from germline, CDR1 is MDHEN and CDR2 is SYDVKM. V lost 3 bases and J lost 0; bases outside the gene matches: 6. CDR3 amino acids: CASSLVQGALNTEAFF. The CDR3 DNA reads TGTGCCAGCAGTTTGGTCCAGGGGGCCTTGAACACTGAAGCTTTCTTT.

The V call is TRBV15, the J call TRBJ1-1; no firm D call. V was trimmed by 4 bases and J by 5 bases, leaving 11 bases between them. CDR3 size: 13 residues. Germline lookup yields CDR1 LNHNV and CDR2 YYDKDF (reference sequence). The CDR3 coding sequence is TGTGCCACCAGCAAACAAGGAGGGACTGAAGCTTTCTTT. As protein: CATSKQGGTEAFF.

This rearrangement joins TRBV19 to TRBJ1-2; D call uncertain. Trimming removed 3 bases from V and 7 bases from J, with 6 bases in between. Germline V gene lookup returns CDR1 LNHDA and CDR2 SQIVND (reference sequence). The CDR3 length is 11 residues. The CDR3 loop reads CASSIGVGYTF. CDR3 in DNA: TGTGCCAGTAGTATTGGAGTTGGCTACACCTTC.

The rearrangement joins TRBV20-1 to TRBJ1-6, with D possibly being TRBD1 (6 bases). With 3 bases removed from V and 9 bases from J, the gap between germline ends came to 15 bases. In germline, CDR1 is DFQATT, CDR2 SNEGSKA (reference sequence). The CDR3 consists of 14 residues. The CDR3 DNA reads as TGCAGTGCTAGTCCCCAGGGGATAGTTTCACCCCTCCACTTT. Translating it yields CSASPQGIVSPLHF.

The chain links TRBV24-1 to TRBJ1-2, with 7 bases fitting TRBD1. J was trimmed by 8 bases and V by 4 bases; bases with no gene match: 9. This CDR3 comprises 14 residues. Germline CDR1 reads KGHDR; CDR2 reads SFDVKD. CDR3 residues: CATSEATGWSGYTF. Here the CDR3 DNA reads TGTGCCACCAGTGAGGCGACAGGGTGGTCGGGCTACACCTTC.

V usage is TRBV28 and J usage is TRBJ2-1; 8 bases fit TRBD2. Germline V gene lookup returns CDR1 MDHEN and CDR2 SYDVKM. V dropped 6 bases and J dropped 4; count of bases not matched to a gene: 5. The CDR3 spans 14 residues. CDR3 coding DNA: TGTGCCAGCAGAAGCGGGAGCCTGTACAATGAGCAGTTCTTC. Protein product: CASRSGSLYNEQFF.

The chain uses TRBV30 and TRBJ2-7; D possibly corresponds to TRBD2 (6 bases). The CDR3 totals 13 residues. V lost 8 bases and J lost 6, with 20 bases in between. Germline loops: CDR1 GTSNPN, CDR2 SVGIG (reference sequence). CDR3 in DNA: TGTGCCGGGGATATTCGACCCGGGGGCGAGCAGTACTTC. Translating gives CAGDIRPGGEQYF.

This clone showed up just a few times. This CDR3 is CASSPRGGDTQYF. The CDR3 DNA reads TGTGCCAGCAGTCCCCGCGGGGGAGATACGCAGTATTTT. J is TRBJ2-3 and V is TRBV27, with 7 bases that match TRBD2. The trim removed 5 bases at V and 5 bases at J, leaving 4 bases unmatched. This CDR3 has 13 residues. From germline, CDR1 is MNHEY and CDR2 SMNVEV (reference sequence).

The chain couples TRBV19 to TRBJ1-5, with a possible D match to TRBD1 (6 bases). V was pared by 8 bases and J by 8 bases, with 16 bases between. The CDR3 spans 13 residues. CDR1 is LNHDA, CDR2 SQIVND, per germline (reference sequence). CDR3 nucleotides: TGTGCCAGTTCTGGACAGTTAGTTGAGCCCCAGCATTTT. It yields the protein CASSGQLVEPQHF.

This clone came up a few times. The genes are TRBV7-9 and TRBJ2-2; 7 nucleotides line up with TRBD2. Germline values: CDR1 SEHNR, CDR2 FQNEAQ (reference sequence). V was clipped by 3 bases and J by 6 bases; unmatched bases: 7. This CDR3 is built from 15 residues. This CDR3 is CASSFGAGKAGELFF. CDR3 DNA sequence: TGTGCCAGCAGCTTTGGAGCGGGAAAGGCCGGGGAGCTGTTTTTT.

The chain couples TRBV19 to TRBJ2-1; tentatively, D is TRBD2 (7 bases). CDR1 is LNHDA and CDR2 is SQIVND in the germline V gene (reference sequence). The CDR3 loop spans 15 amino acids. V lost 1 base and J lost 8, with 15 bases in between. The chain's CDR3 is CASSIGSLGGDEQFF. CDR3 DNA: TGTGCCAGTAGTATAGGAAGCCTAGGGGGGGATGAGCAGTTCTTC. Drawing the rest from reference TRBV19 and TRBJ2-1, the complete variable domain is DGGITQSPKYLFRKEGQNVTLSCEQNLNHDAMYWYRQDPGQGLRLIYYSQIVNDFQKGDIAEGYSVSREKKESFPLTVTSAQKNPTAFYLCASSIGSLGGDEQFFGPGTRLTVL.

The chain links TRBV7-2 to TRBJ1-5; no clear D gene. This CDR3 has 15 amino acids. Germline V gene lookup returns CDR1 SGHTA and CDR2 FQGNSA. V was clipped by 1 base and J by 1 base, with 8 bases between them. CDR3 sequence (DNA): TGTGCCAGCAGCTTAGTAGCGGGGAGCAATCAGCCCCAGCATTTT. Encoded protein: CASSLVAGSNQPQHF.

The chain recombines TRBV19 with TRBJ2-3, with 8 nucleotides matching TRBD2. Trimming cost V 0 bases and J 6 bases; bases outside gene matches: 8. The CDR3 is made up of 16 amino acids. Germline CDR1 LNHDA, CDR2 SQIVND (reference sequence). The chain's CDR3 is CASSIDLTGGSDTQYF. The CDR3 nucleotides are TGTGCCAGTAGTATAGATCTGACGGGAGGGTCGGATACGCAGTATTTT.

This clone came up a few times. The gene calls are TRBV5-1 and TRBJ1-2, with 7 bases identical to TRBD1. CDR3 size: 13 residues. After removal of 4 bases from V and 4 bases from J, the junction contained 4 bases not matched to a gene. Germline CDR1 and CDR2: SGHRS and YFSETQ. This CDR3 reads CASSMGDSYGYTF. The CDR3 nucleotides read TGCGCCAGCAGCATGGGGGACAGCTATGGCTACACCTTC.

This clone has only one observation. The chain combines TRBV6-5 with TRBJ2-7; 7 nucleotides align to TRBD2. The CDR3 consists of 14 residues. Germline V gives CDR1 MNHEY, CDR2 SVGAGI. Trimming at V came to 7 bases and at J to 12 bases, leaving 18 bases not matched to a gene. The CDR3 here is CASTPAGTTQEAYF. The CDR3 nucleotides are TGTGCCAGCACCCCAGCGGGAACAACCCAGGAGGCGTACTTC.

This sequence joins TRBV6-5 and TRBJ2-2, with 8 bases aligning to TRBD1. Germline loops: CDR1 MNHEY, CDR2 SVGAGI. CDR3 length: 15 residues. V lost 6 bases to trimming and J lost 2 bases; unmatched junction nucleotides: 5. The CDR3 here is CASRPGQVNTGELFF. In nucleotides, the CDR3 is TGTGCCAGCAGACCGGGACAGGTCAACACCGGGGAGCTGTTTTTT.

V usage is TRBV18 and J usage is TRBJ1-2, with 10 bases identical to TRBD1. This CDR3 spans 13 amino acids. CDR1 KGHSH and CDR2 LQKENI come from the germline V gene. V shed 4 bases and J 7 bases; nucleotides not matched to a gene: 3. The DNA for the CDR3 is TGTGCCAGCTCACAGGGGACAGGGGTTGGCTACACCTTC. This gives the protein CASSQGTGVGYTF.

The chain employs TRBV2 and TRBJ2-1; 7 bases align to TRBD2. Trimming at V came to 4 bases and at J to 2 bases, leaving 2 bases not matched to a gene. Germline V gene lookup returns CDR1 SNHLY and CDR2 FYNNEI. The CDR3 extends over 14 amino acids. CDR3 loop: CASSGTSAYNEQFF. CDR3 nucleotides: TGTGCCAGCAGTGGGACTAGTGCCTACAATGAGCAGTTCTTC.

The gene calls are TRBV30 and TRBJ1-6; D not certain. The V gene's germline CDR1 is GTSNPN and CDR2 SVGIG (reference sequence). V was trimmed by 0 bases and J by 6 bases, leaving 12 bases between them. The CDR3 covers 15 residues. The CDR3 coding sequence is TGTGCCTGGAGTGTACGGGGAGCCCCTAATTCACCCCTCCACTTT. It encodes CAWSVRGAPNSPLHF.

The CDR3 nucleotides read TGTGCCAGCAGCTTGGGGGCATTGGTGCTCGACAATCAGCCCCAGCATTTT. Its protein product is CASSLGALVLDNQPQHF. V usage is TRBV5-5 and J usage is TRBJ1-5; the D is unclear. Germline CDR1 is SGHKS and CDR2 is YYEKEE (reference sequence). The CDR3 sequence is 17 residues long. V was cut by 0 bases and J by 3 bases, with 16 bases left in between. Full variable domain (rest looked up from reference TRBV5-5 and TRBJ1-5): DAGVTQSPTHLIKTRGQQVTLRCSPISGHKSVSWYQQVLGQGPQFIFQYYEKEERGRGNFPDRFSARQFPNYSSELNVNALLLGDSALYLCASSLGALVLDNQPQHFGDGTRLSIL.

Details on this clone: A read error may account for a junction end that differs from germline. The genes are TRBV28 and TRBJ2-7; 11 bases align to TRBD2. The CDR3 is 12 amino acids. Germline V gene data show CDR1 as MDHEN and CDR2 as SYDVKM. This CDR3 reads CASSLSGRARNF. As DNA, the CDR3 is TGTGCCAGCAGCCTTAGCGGGAGGGCCAGAAACTTC.